These T cell receptor beta chains were read from a single sample in a study of blood T cell repertoires in COVID-19. Assay used: immunoSEQ multiplex PCR; TCRdb lists only in-frame clones, some missing. This sample carries roughly 170,000 clones, about 83% of them seen once, and the ten largest clones take 7.7%. What was sequenced was peripheral blood. The receptors stem from a man aged 40-49 years who had recovered from COVID-19. CDR3s include the opening cysteine and the closing phenylalanine or tryptophan. The order of the fields is D gene, CDR3 length, J gene, clone size, V gene, CDR3 protein, CDR3 DNA. A D gene is named only where the DNA matches it firmly. A clone size is listed for some rows: how often the clone was seen (once, few, many), or a class if it is expanded.

NA	13	TRBJ2-7	NA	TRBV7-2	CASSSFILYEQYF	TGTGCCAGCAGCAGCTTCATTCTCTACGAGCAGTACTTC
TRBD1	16	TRBJ2-3	NA	TRBV27	CASSLWTGTPTDTQYF	TGTGCCAGCAGTTTATGGACAGGGACGCCCACAGATACGCAGTATTTT
NA	14	TRBJ1-6	once	TRBV5-4	CASKRQDPNSALHF	TGTGCCAGCAAAAGACAGGATCCAAATTCAGCCCTCCACTTT
NA	14	TRBJ2-2	NA	TRBV5-4	CASSLGPDTGELFF	TGTGCCAGCAGCTTGGGGCCCGACACCGGGGAGCTGTTTTTT
TRBD2	16	TRBJ2-7	NA	TRBV27	CASSSLTSGGSYEQYF	TGTGCCAGCAGTTCCTTGACTAGCGGGGGTTCCTACGAGCAGTACTTC
NA	15	TRBJ2-4	NA	TRBV30	CAWSVGGKAKNIQYF	TGTGCCTGGAGTGTGGGGGGAAAGGCCAAAAACATTCAGTACTTC
NA	14	TRBJ2-3	NA	TRBV5-6	CASREGQHTDTQYF	TGTGCCAGCAGGGAAGGACAGCACACAGATACGCAGTATTTT
NA	14	TRBJ2-7	NA	TRBV13	CASTRRGQFYEQYF	TGTGCCAGCACGAGGCGGGGACAGTTCTACGAGCAGTACTTC
TRBD1	12	TRBJ1-2	NA	TRBV2	CASTQEGAGYTF	TGTGCCAGCACCCAAGAGGGGGCTGGCTACACCTTC
TRBD1	16	TRBJ1-3	NA	TRBV4-3	CASSQAGTASGNTIYF	TGCGCCAGCAGCCAAGCCGGGACAGCCTCTGGAAACACCATATATTTT
NA	15	TRBJ1-2	NA	TRBV11-2	CASSTYTTGTRGYTF	TGTGCCAGCAGCACTTACACCACAGGGACCCGCGGCTACACCTTC
NA	15	TRBJ2-1	NA	TRBV5-4	CASSAAGAGYNEQFF	TGTGCCAGCAGCGCCGCAGGCGCGGGGTACAATGAGCAGTTCTTC
NA	15	TRBJ1-2	NA	TRBV6-1	CASRAAGDLSYGYTF	TGTGCCAGCAGGGCCGCGGGGGACCTCTCCTATGGCTACACCTTC
NA	13	TRBJ1-1	NA	TRBV28	CASKDSSAPGAFF	TGTGCCAGCAAGGACAGTTCCGCCCCGGGAGCTTTCTTT
NA	15	TRBJ1-2	NA	TRBV6-5	CASKPDRSINYGYTF	TGTGCCAGCAAGCCTGACAGGTCGATTAACTATGGCTACACCTTC
NA	15	TRBJ2-2	NA	TRBV4-2	CASSQGTPISGELFF	TGTGCCAGCAGCCAAGGGACACCCATTAGCGGGGAGCTGTTTTTT
TRBD1	14	TRBJ2-5	NA	TRBV25-1	CASKQGGAGETQYF	TGTGCCAGCAAACAAGGGGGCGCGGGTGAGACCCAGTACTTC
TRBD1	15	TRBJ2-4	NA	TRBV15	CATSRFGQGLNIQYF	TGTGCCACCAGCAGGTTCGGACAGGGATTAAACATTCAGTACTTC
NA	16	TRBJ2-5	NA	TRBV21-1	CASSNLGQGALETQYF	TGTGCCAGCAGCAACCTCGGCCAGGGGGCTCTGGAGACCCAGTACTTC
NA	13	TRBJ1-5	NA	TRBV20-1	CSASGTLNQPQHF	TGCAGTGCTAGTGGGACACTCAATCAGCCCCAGCATTTT
TRBD2	17	TRBJ2-5	few	TRBV7-8	CASSPGTSGAPWGTQYF	TGTGCCAGCAGCCCCGGGACTAGCGGGGCCCCTTGGGGGACCCAGTACTTC
NA	16	TRBJ2-7	NA	TRBV30	CAWVLPGTGRSYEQYF	TGTGCCTGGGTCCTCCCGGGAACAGGGCGCTCCTATGAGCAGTACTTC
TRBD1	12	TRBJ1-2	few	TRBV30	CALDRDDYGYTF	TGTGCCTTGGACAGGGACGACTATGGCTACACCTTC
NA	13	TRBJ2-2	NA	TRBV28	CASSFFGGRELFF	TGTGCCAGCAGTTTTTTCGGAGGCCGGGAGCTGTTTTTT
NA	12	TRBJ2-1	once	TRBV6-1	CASRRGDNEQFF	TGTGCCAGCAGGCGCGGTGACAATGAGCAGTTCTTC
NA	14	TRBJ1-4	NA	TRBV6-5	CASRKGPGGEKLFF	TGTGCCAGCAGAAAGGGCCCGGGGGGTGAAAAACTGTTTTTT
TRBD2	17	TRBJ2-7	NA	TRBV5-1	CASSLEGNTKREYEQYF	TGCGCCAGCAGCTTGGAGGGCAATACTAAGCGGGAGTACGAGCAGTACTTC
NA	14	TRBJ2-7	NA	TRBV4-3	CASSQAGRFDEQYF	TGCGCCAGCAGCCAAGCAGGGAGGTTCGACGAGCAGTACTTC
NA	14	TRBJ2-7	NA	TRBV19	CASTPGGLLYEQYF	TGTGCCAGTACCCCCGGAGGACTCCTCTACGAGCAGTACTTC
TRBD1	14	TRBJ2-2	NA	TRBV28	CASIGQGPGGELFF	TGTGCCAGCATCGGACAGGGCCCGGGCGGGGAGCTGTTTTTT
TRBD1	13	TRBJ2-7	NA	TRBV20-1	CSASGTGPYEQYF	TGCAGTGCTAGTGGGACAGGGCCCTACGAGCAGTACTTC
NA	15	TRBJ2-6	NA	TRBV7-2	CASSLGASGANVLTF	TGTGCCAGCAGCTTAGGAGCCTCTGGGGCCAACGTCCTGACTTTC
NA	14	TRBJ2-4	NA	TRBV2	CASSGQATRSIQYF	TGTGCCAGCAGTGGACAGGCCACTAGGTCCATTCAGTACTTC